This T cell receptor beta chain originates from a study of beta chain features in type 1 diabetes. The study, taken as a whole, reports: Type 1 diabetes patients had TCRB CDR3s that were shorter (moderately but significantly so) in all four CD4+ subsets. TCRB repertoires of naive, central memory and Treg cells appeared more similar among patients than among healthy donors.

A remark on this clone: Antigen: not known.

Expressed TCRB transcripts got sequenced, as all isolated RNA was reverse transcribed. Some 3.6 million reads was the average for naive, central memory and regulatory T cell samples. Assay: immunoSEQ multiplex PCR; the TCRdb copy retains only in-frame clones and omits some. The sample has around 250,000 clones; around 20% are singletons. Averaging about 120 mL, one heparinised blood draw was given by each donor. Each of the CD4+ naive, central memory, regulatory and stem cell-like memory populations was sorted via CD45RO/CCR7/CD25/CD127/CD95/CD27. CDR1 and CDR2 from the germline V gene are SGHDT and YYEEEE. Losses at the gene ends were 0 bases for V and 3 bases for J; bases not matched to a gene: 3. The length of the CDR3 is 15 residues.

The gene calls are TRBV5-6 and TRBJ2-7, with 10 positions matching TRBD2. This receptor was identified in a woman in her thirties or forties with type 1 diabetes. Sequencing input: naive CD4+ T cells from blood. Here the CDR3 reads CASSLGTSGFYEQYF. The CDR3 DNA reads as TGTGCCAGCAGCTTGGGGACTAGCGGCTTCTACGAGCAGTACTTC.